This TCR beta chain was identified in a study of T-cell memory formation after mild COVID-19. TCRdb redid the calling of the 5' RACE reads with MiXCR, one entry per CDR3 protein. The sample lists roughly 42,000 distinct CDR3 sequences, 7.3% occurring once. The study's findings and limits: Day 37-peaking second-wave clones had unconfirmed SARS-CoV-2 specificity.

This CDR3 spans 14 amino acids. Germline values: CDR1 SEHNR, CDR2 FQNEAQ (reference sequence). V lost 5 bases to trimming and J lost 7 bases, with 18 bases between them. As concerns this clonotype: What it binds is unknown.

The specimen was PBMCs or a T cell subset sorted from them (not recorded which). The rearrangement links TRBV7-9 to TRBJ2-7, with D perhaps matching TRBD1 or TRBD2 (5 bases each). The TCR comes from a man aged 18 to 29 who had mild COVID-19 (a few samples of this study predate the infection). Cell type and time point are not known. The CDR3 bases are TGTGCCAGCAGCGAGTTCGGGGCAAGAGGGGAGCAGTACTTC. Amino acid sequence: CASSEFGARGEQYF.